These 23 T cell receptor beta chains came from one sample sequenced in a study of PD-L1 blockade in urothelial cancer. Data came from immunoSEQ multiplex PCR; TCRdb stores just in-frame clones and leaves some out. The sample holds under 120,000 clones, over 75% seen once. Source: PBMCs, taken around atezolizumab (anti-PD-L1) treatment. Source of these receptors: a man aged 45 to 65 with urothelial cancer.

This rearrangement joins TRBV7-9 to TRBJ2-3; D is possibly TRBD2 (5 bases). From germline, CDR1 is SEHNR and CDR2 FQNEAQ (reference sequence). CDR3 length: 15 amino acids. Between the trimmed V and J ends, which lost 1 base and 2 bases, there was a span of 10 bases. The CDR3 DNA sequence: TGTGCCAGCAGCTTAGGAGGGCAACACACAGATACGCAGTATTTT. This gives the protein CASSLGGQHTDTQYF. The full variable domain, with the rest looked up from reference TRBV7-9 and TRBJ2-3, is DTGVSQNPRHKITKRGQNVTFRCDPISEHNRLYWYRQTLGQGPEFLTYFQNEAQLEKSRLLSDRFSAERPKGSFSTLEIQRTEQGDSAMYLCASSLGGQHTDTQYFGPGTRLTVL.

The chain recombines TRBV18 with TRBJ1-1; TRBD1 is a possible D gene (5 bases). The CDR3 is made up of 17 amino acids. Germline CDR1 reads KGHSH; CDR2 reads LQKENI. V shed 0 bases and J shed 4 bases, with 18 bases lying between them. CDR3 loop: CASSPPLGGLARTEAFF. Here the CDR3 DNA reads TGTGCCAGCTCACCACCTTTGGGGGGTTTGGCTCGCACTGAAGCTTTCTTT.

A word on this clone: Other DNA variants within this sample encode the same CDR3. The chain is built from TRBV6-1 and TRBJ2-7; a weak D match, TRBD2 (5 bases). Per the germline V gene, CDR1 is MNHNS and CDR2 is SASEGT. Trimming cost V 6 bases and J 2 bases, with 11 bases left between them. The CDR3 loop spans 13 amino acids. The CDR3 bases are TGTGCCAGCAGCCCCGGAGGACCCTACGAGCAGTACTTC. Translating gives CASSPGGPYEQYF.

The rearrangement joins TRBV7-9 to TRBJ1-4; perhaps TRBD1 as D (5 bases). The CDR3 spans 15 residues. Germline assignment: CDR1 SEHNR and CDR2 FQNEAQ (reference sequence). The V gene lost 1 base and the J gene lost 5 bases, with 11 bases spanning the gap. As DNA, the CDR3 is TGTGCCAGCAGCTTAGACGGGACTTTAAATGAAAAACTGTTTTTT. As protein: CASSLDGTLNEKLFF.

The chain joins TRBV15 to TRBJ2-3; D might be TRBD2 (5 bases). V was shortened by 5 bases and J by 4 bases, with 16 bases between the two germline ends. Germline V lookup: CDR1 LNHNV, CDR2 YYDKDF (reference sequence). The CDR3 loop spans 15 amino acids. This CDR3 is CATSGTIGNSDTQYF. The DNA for the CDR3 is TGTGCCACCAGCGGCACAATCGGGAACTCAGATACGCAGTATTTT.

Written as DNA, the CDR3 is TGTGCCAGCAGTGACGGGGACAGGCTTCCGTGGCCCCAGCATTTT. Translation: CASSDGDRLPWPQHF. This sequence joins TRBV2 and TRBJ1-5, with TRBD1 identical over 8 bases. V lost 3 bases and J lost 9; bases outside the gene matches: 10. The CDR3 runs to 15 residues. Germline assignment: CDR1 SNHLY and CDR2 FYNNEI.

The chain combines TRBV21-1 with TRBJ1-3. TRBV21-1 is reported as a pseudogene. CDR3 length equals 16 residues. DNA of the CDR3: TGTGCCAGCAGCTTAGAGGTTCCGGGAGCGGGAAACACCATATATTTT. Translated, it gives CASSLEVPGAGNTIYF.

The chain recombines TRBV7-2 with TRBJ2-1; TRBD2 aligns across 11 bases. Per germline, CDR1 SGHTA and CDR2 FQGNSA. The CDR3 sequence is 15 residues long. V gave up 2 bases and J gave up 8 bases; unmatched junction bases: 5. In DNA form, the CDR3 reads TGTGCCAGCAGCTTAACGGGACTAGCGGTGGATGAGCAGTTCTTC. It encodes CASSLTGLAVDEQFF.

J is TRBJ2-1 and V is TRBV2; perhaps TRBD2 as D (6 bases). Germline V gene sequence: CDR1 SNHLY, CDR2 FYNNEI. V was cut by 11 bases and J by 12 bases, with 23 bases left in between. The CDR3 has 13 amino acids. The CDR3, as DNA: TGTGCCTCCCGAACGACTAGTTCATCTGGGCAGTTCTTC. Protein product: CASRTTSSSGQFF.

The chain has TRBV28 and TRBJ2-5; D unresolved. The germline CDR1 and CDR2 sequences are MDHEN and SYDVKM. V was cut by 5 bases and J by 3 bases, with 13 bases left in between. The CDR3 spans 14 residues. CDR3 sequence: CASSPLGLKETQYF. The CDR3 bases are TGTGCCAGCAGTCCCCTGGGCTTAAAAGAGACCCAGTACTTC.

This sequence joins TRBV6-1 and TRBJ1-5; D is possibly TRBD1 (5 bases). Germline-derived CDR1 and CDR2 are MNHNS and SASEGT. Deletions cut 7 bases from V and 6 bases from J, with 13 bases between. This CDR3 region has 13 residues. The CDR3, as DNA: TGTGCCAGCATGTTAGGGGCCCGTCAGCCCCAGCATTTT. Its translation is CASMLGARQPQHF.

This chain joins TRBV7-9 and TRBJ2-5; possibly TRBD2 for D (5 bases). The germline gives CDR1 SEHNR, CDR2 FQNEAQ (reference sequence). V dropped 5 bases and J dropped 1 base, with 8 bases sitting between them. The CDR3 is 13 amino acids. The CDR3 here is CASSPTSQETQYF. In DNA form, the CDR3 reads TGTGCCAGCAGCCCAACTAGCCAAGAGACCCAGTACTTC.

This chain connects TRBV19 to TRBJ1-5; 9 bases match TRBD1. This CDR3 has 13 residues. The V gene end was trimmed by 7 bases and the J gene end by 6 bases; junction bases not matched to a gene: 4. CDR1 and CDR2 (germline): LNHDA, SQIVND (reference sequence). The CDR3 sequence: CASKDRGFQPQHF. In DNA form, the CDR3 reads TGTGCCAGTAAAGACAGGGGGTTTCAGCCCCAGCATTTT. Full variable domain (missing parts from reference TRBV19 and TRBJ1-5): DGGITQSPKYLFRKEGQNVTLSCEQNLNHDAMYWYRQDPGQGLRLIYYSQIVNDFQKGDIAEGYSVSREKKESFPLTVTSAQKNPTAFYLCASKDRGFQPQHFGDGTRLSIL.

The chain couples TRBV2 to TRBJ2-3; 10 positions match TRBD1. The V gene's germline CDR1 is SNHLY and CDR2 FYNNEI. This CDR3 has 14 amino acids. DNA for the CDR3: TGTGCGGGGGGCACGGGACAGGGGAGAGATACGCAGTATTTT. Amino acids: CAGGTGQGRDTQYF.

The V and J genes are TRBV30 and TRBJ2-1, with 11 positions matching TRBD2. V dropped 0 bases and J dropped 4; count of bases not matched to a gene: 11. The CDR3 loop spans 18 amino acids. Germline CDR1 reads GTSNPN; CDR2 reads SVGIG (reference sequence). CDR3 DNA: TGTGCCTGGAGTGTAATAATGCTAGCGGGAGGAAAATACAATGAGCAGTTCTTC. Translated, it gives CAWSVIMLAGGKYNEQFF.

The table lists this clone with a few counts. The rearrangement uses TRBV7-9 and TRBJ1-2; 10 bases are shared with TRBD1. The CDR3 loop spans 16 amino acids. The V gene end was trimmed by 2 bases and the J gene end by 6 bases; junction bases not matched to a gene: 9. Looked up from germline, CDR1 is SEHNR and CDR2 is FQNEAQ (reference sequence). The chain's CDR3 is CASSLSGTGAKDGYTF. The CDR3 region has the DNA TGTGCCAGCAGCTTATCGGGGACAGGGGCCAAAGATGGCTACACCTTC.

The chain recombines TRBV7-9 with TRBJ2-1; 8 positions agree with TRBD1. Germline V lookup: CDR1 SEHNR, CDR2 FQNEAQ (reference sequence). V was clipped by 5 bases and J by 2 bases; unmatched bases: 5. The CDR3 is 15 residues long. For the CDR3, the DNA is TGTGCCAGCAGCGTTCGGGGACAGGCCTACAATGAGCAGTTCTTC. Translation gives CASSVRGQAYNEQFF.

The gene calls are TRBV6-1 and TRBJ1-1; TRBD1 matches at 7 bases. The J segment lost 0 bases and the V segment lost 6 bases, leaving 7 bases of the junction unmatched. The germline CDR1 and CDR2 sequences are MNHNS and SASEGT. This CDR3 contains 15 residues. The CDR3 here is CASRGGTAVNTEAFF. The CDR3 DNA sequence: TGTGCCAGCAGGGGCGGGACAGCAGTGAACACTGAAGCTTTCTTT.

The rearrangement links TRBV19 to TRBJ2-3; tentative D call: TRBD1 (5 bases). The CDR3 covers 14 residues. Trimming stripped 2 bases from V and 5 bases from J, with 11 bases between. CDR1 LNHDA and CDR2 SQIVND come from the germline V gene (reference sequence). The CDR3: CASSIFQGRDTQYF. As DNA, the CDR3 is TGTGCCAGTAGTATATTCCAGGGAAGAGATACGCAGTATTTT. The complete variable domain, with remaining parts taken from reference TRBV19 and TRBJ2-3, reads DGGITQSPKYLFRKEGQNVTLSCEQNLNHDAMYWYRQDPGQGLRLIYYSQIVNDFQKGDIAEGYSVSREKKESFPLTVTSAQKNPTAFYLCASSIFQGRDTQYFGPGTRLTVL.

This clone has a handful of counts. The rearrangement joins TRBV5-1 to TRBJ1-1; 12 nucleotides agree with TRBD1. The CDR3 is made up of 19 amino acids. Germline V CDR1 and CDR2: SGHRS, YFSETQ. J was trimmed by 1 base and V by 0 bases; bases with no gene match: 10. The CDR3: CASSLGWGQGAKGNTEAFF. For the CDR3, the DNA is TGCGCCAGCAGCTTGGGATGGGGACAGGGGGCAAAAGGGAACACTGAAGCTTTCTTT. Variable domain in full (rest from reference TRBV5-1 and TRBJ1-1): KAGVTQTPRYLIKTRGQQVTLSCSPISGHRSVSWYQQTPGQGLQFLFEYFSETQRNKGNFPGRFSGRQFSNSRSEMNVSTLELGDSALYLCASSLGWGQGAKGNTEAFFGQGTRLTVV.

The chain uses TRBV7-2 and TRBJ2-5; perhaps TRBD2 as D (5 bases). Trimming took 5 bases from V and 5 from J, leaving 18 bases between them. Germline V gene lookup returns CDR1 SGHTA and CDR2 FQGNSA. The length of the CDR3 is 15 residues. DNA for the CDR3: TGTGCCAGCAGCGAATGGACTGGCCTTCGGGAGACCCAGTACTTC. Encoded protein: CASSEWTGLRETQYF.

The chain employs TRBV5-4 and TRBJ1-2; D is unresolved. Germline CDR1 reads SGHNT; CDR2 reads YYREEE (reference sequence). The V end was cut by 3 bases, the J end by 7 bases, with 10 bases between. The CDR3 is 12 residues long. This chain's CDR3 is CASSWSGGGYTF. The CDR3 DNA follows: TGTGCCAGCAGCTGGTCGGGAGGTGGCTACACCTTC.

The chain has TRBV5-1 and TRBJ2-3, with TRBD1 matching 9 bases. Germline values: CDR1 SGHRS, CDR2 YFSETQ. The CDR3 runs to 14 residues. V shed 0 bases and J 5 bases; nucleotides not matched to a gene: 1. CDR3 sequence reads: CASSLGQGGDTQYF. The CDR3 DNA follows: TGCGCCAGCAGCTTGGGACAGGGGGGAGATACGCAGTATTTT.